A single sample is the source of the 2 T cell receptor beta chains below, sequenced in a study of blood T cells in healthy people across ages. Alongside a J-beta primer mix, a sample-barcoded 5' primer served in a second PCR lasting about 7 to 11 cycles. One entry per CDR3 protein, called by TCRdb with MiXCR from the 5' RACE reads. The data show fewer than 800,000 distinct CDR3 sequences, 20% to 25% seen once. Separately, the same data were catalogued under a study of T cells of mothers and their children.

What was sequenced was blood. The receptors originated from a boy younger than 18 in good health.

This sequence joins TRBV20-1 and TRBJ1-3, with no clear D. The CDR3 length is 12 residues. V dropped 5 bases and J dropped 0 bases, with 5 bases sitting between them. Germline V lookup: CDR1 DFQATT, CDR2 SNEGSKA (reference sequence). This CDR3 reads CSAEFSGNTIYF. CDR3 DNA sequence: TGCAGTGCTGAGTTCTCTGGAAACACCATATATTTT.

This clonotype came up a few times. The gene calls are TRBV5-5 and TRBJ2-7; no clear D. This CDR3 has 13 residues. Per the germline V gene, CDR1 is SGHKS and CDR2 is YYEKEE (reference sequence). V lost 5 bases and J lost 2, with 11 bases in between. The CDR3 sequence: CASSNEGPYEQYF. CDR3 DNA sequence: TGTGCCAGCAGTAACGAAGGTCCCTACGAGCAGTACTTC.